The clone carrying this T cell receptor beta chain has a single count. Its antigen remains unknown. Genomic DNA was the PCR template. The TCR beta CDR3 region was amplified using 30 forward and 13 reverse primers. One entry per CDR3 protein, called by TCRdb with MiXCR from the multiplex PCR reads. Here the sample spans under 300,000 distinct CDR3 sequences, 45% to 60% being singletons. The V end was cut by 0 bases, the J end by 4 bases, with 15 bases between. CDR3 length: 16 amino acids. Looked up from germline, CDR1 is MNHEY and CDR2 is SVGAGI. This entry is derived from a study of type 1 and type 2 diabetes patients. General observations from the study: V and J gene usage correlated at around 0.97 between type 2 diabetes and control samples.

Sequencing was performed on peripheral blood mononuclear cells (PBMCs). This clonotype was sampled from a man between 18 and 29 years old with type 2 diabetes. The chain has TRBV6-5 and TRBJ1-1; TRBD1 might be the D (5 bases). The DNA of the CDR3 is TGTGCCAGCAGTTACTCGGGACGGACCCCCGGCACTGAAGCTTTCTTT. Translated: CASSYSGRTPGTEAFF.